Presented here are 5 T cell receptor beta chains from one specimen sequenced in a study of shared T cell receptors in the human thymus. Assay used: immunoSEQ multiplex PCR; TCRdb lists only in-frame clones, some missing. This sample yields under 850,000 clones, of which approximately 90% are seen a single time; 0.008% to 0.011% belongs to the top ten. The sample was also linked to a second study, of human thymus T cells.

The sample comprised thymocytes. These receptors all come from a boy under three years old with a congenital heart defect.

This chain links TRBV6-5 with TRBJ2-7, with a tentative D call TRBD1 (6 bases). The CDR3 consists of 15 residues. V was pared by 2 bases and J by 1 base, with 12 bases between. Germline CDR1 MNHEY, CDR2 SVGAGI. In DNA, the CDR3 is TGTGCCAGCAGTTACGGTTCGGACAGTTCCTACGAGCAGTACTTC. It yields the protein CASSYGSDSSYEQYF.

This chain connects TRBV29-1 to TRBJ2-7, with 7 bases fitting TRBD1. CDR3 length: 11 residues. Germline trimming cut 7 bases from V and 5 bases from J; bases unmatched to any gene: 5. From germline, CDR1 is SQVTM and CDR2 ANQGSEA. The CDR3 sequence is CSAYRGHEQYF. The CDR3 DNA reads TGCAGCGCATACAGGGGTCACGAGCAGTACTTC.

The CDR3 coding sequence is TGTGCCACCAGCGGCGGGACTAGCGGGAGGTTTGCCAAAAACATTCAGTACTTC. Residues: CATSGGTSGRFAKNIQYF. This chain links TRBV15 with TRBJ2-4; 15 bases fit TRBD2. The trim removed 5 bases at V and 1 base at J, leaving 6 bases unmatched. The CDR3 length is 18 residues. Germline V gene sequence: CDR1 LNHNV, CDR2 YYDKDF (reference sequence). Full variable domain (outside the CDR3, taken from reference TRBV15 and TRBJ2-4): DAMVIQNPRYQVTQFGKPVTLSCSQTLNHNVMYWYQQKSSQAPKLLFHYYDKDFNNEADTPDNFQSRRPNTSFCFLDIRSPGLGDTAMYLCATSGGTSGRFAKNIQYFGAGTRLSVL.

The chain joins TRBV4-3 to TRBJ2-3; D possibly corresponds to TRBD2 (6 bases). CDR1 is LGHNA and CDR2 is YSLEER in the germline V gene. The length of the CDR3 is 16 residues. V lost 0 bases, J lost 2 bases, and 12 bases lay in between. CDR3: CASSQDPAGFTDTQYF. The CDR3 DNA sequence: TGCGCCAGCAGCCAAGATCCGGCGGGATTCACAGATACGCAGTATTTT.

The chain recombines TRBV12-2 with TRBJ2-6; TRBD1, as called in the table, went unchecked against the DNA. TRBV12-2 is a listed pseudogene. This CDR3 has 19 amino acids. CDR3 nucleotide sequence: TGTGCAAGTCGCTCGCCCCCTGGGGCTATCCACTCTGGGGCCAACGTCCTGACTTTC. Protein: CASRSPPGAIHSGANVLTF.